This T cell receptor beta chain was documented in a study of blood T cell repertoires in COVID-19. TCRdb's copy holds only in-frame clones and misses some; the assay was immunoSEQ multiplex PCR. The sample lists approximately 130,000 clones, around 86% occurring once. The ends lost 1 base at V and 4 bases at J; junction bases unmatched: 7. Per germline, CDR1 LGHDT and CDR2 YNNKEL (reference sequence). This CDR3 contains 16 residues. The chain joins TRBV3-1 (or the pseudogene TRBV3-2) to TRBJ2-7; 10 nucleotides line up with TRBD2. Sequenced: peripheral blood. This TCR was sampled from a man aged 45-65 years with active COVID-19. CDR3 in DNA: TGTGCCAGCAGCCAAGTATCTAGCGGGAGATCTTACGAGCAGTACTTC. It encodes CASSQVSSGRSYEQYF.